Each of the 25 T cell receptor beta chains below was sequenced from the same sample in a study of naive and memory T cell subsets. An equimolar mix of two oligonucleotides served as the beta constant-region primer for TRBC1 and TRBC2. TCRdb recomputed calls from the UMI-ligation and nested PCR reads with MiXCR, one row per CDR3 protein. The sample includes 70,000 to 95,000 distinct CDR3 sequences, around 7% of them seen just once. Material: central memory CD4+ T cells from blood. The receptors were gathered from a human donor in good health.

The chain employs TRBV2 and TRBJ2-2; D assignment may be TRBD1 or TRBD2 (6 bases each). The CDR3 extends over 15 amino acids. The V end lost 6 bases, the J end lost 3 bases, and 14 bases lay between the germline ends. Germline V gene sequence: CDR1 SNHLY, CDR2 FYNNEI. As DNA, the CDR3 is TGTGCCAGCAGGATTCACAGGGACTACACCGGGGAGCTGTTTTTT. This gives the protein CASRIHRDYTGELFF.

This clonotype was detected only a few times. The rearrangement joins TRBV11-2 to TRBJ2-1, with TRBD2 matching 7 bases. The germline V gene encodes CDR1 SGHAT and CDR2 FQNNGV. The V gene end was trimmed by 5 bases and the J gene end by 4 bases; junction bases not matched to a gene: 5. The length of the CDR3 is 14 residues. CDR3 sequence: CASSMGLLYNEQFF. The CDR3 nucleotides read TGTGCCAGCAGCATGGGACTACTGTACAATGAGCAGTTCTTC.

The sample holds many counts of this clonotype. The V and J genes are TRBV20-1 and TRBJ1-2; 7 bases are a match to TRBD1. This CDR3 has 13 residues. V lost 3 bases, J lost 6 bases, and 7 bases stayed unmatched. CDR1 is DFQATT, CDR2 SNEGSKA, per germline (reference sequence). DNA for the CDR3: TGCAGTGCTAGTCCACAGGGGAGGAATGGCTACACCTTC. Its translation: CSASPQGRNGYTF.

CDR3 amino acids: CASSADPGGGQFF. Written as DNA, the CDR3 is TGTGCCAGCAGCGCTGACCCGGGGGGCGGGCAGTTCTTC. The V call is TRBV9, the J call TRBJ2-1; possibly TRBD2 for D (7 bases). Trimming removed 3 bases from V and 12 bases from J, with 16 bases in between. Germline V CDR1 and CDR2: SGDLS, YYNGEE. The CDR3 spans 13 residues.

This clonotype was detected only a few times. The chain joins TRBV5-6 to TRBJ2-4, with TRBD1 matching 7 bases. The trim removed 0 bases at V and 4 bases at J, leaving 7 bases unmatched. This CDR3 has 16 residues. Germline V gene data show CDR1 as SGHDT and CDR2 as YYEEEE. The CDR3 protein is CASSLARSTGKNIQYF. The DNA for the CDR3 is TGTGCCAGCAGCTTGGCTCGGTCGACAGGGAAAAACATTCAGTACTTC.

This clonotype has a count of ten or more. The chain combines TRBV10-1 with TRBJ2-1; D not resolved. The CDR3 is made up of 14 amino acids. Trimming pared 3 bases from V and 5 bases from J, leaving 11 bases between. The germline CDR1 and CDR2 sequences are WNHNN and SYGVQD (reference sequence). The CDR3 DNA is TGCGCCAGCAGTGATAAGAGGATCCACAATGAGCAGTTCTTC. This sequence encodes CASSDKRIHNEQFF.

This clonotype was counted a few times. The rearrangement uses TRBV9 and TRBJ2-4; D perhaps matches TRBD2 (6 bases). V lost 0 bases, J lost 9 bases, and 16 bases lay in between. In germline, CDR1 is SGDLS, CDR2 YYNGEE. The CDR3 loop spans 15 amino acids. In nucleotides, the CDR3 is TGTGCCAGCAGCGTAGCGGGAGCCACCTATAGCATTCAGTACTTC. Its protein product is CASSVAGATYSIQYF.

With regard to this clonotype: A read error is possible here, since a much larger clone lies one base away. The genes are TRBV6-5 and TRBJ2-7; D might be TRBD1 (6 bases). The germline V gene encodes CDR1 MNHEY and CDR2 SVGAGI. The CDR3 spans 15 residues. As DNA, the CDR3 is TGTGACAGCAGTTACGGTACACAGGGAACCTACGAGCAGTACTTC. Translation gives CDSSYGTQGTYEQYF.

This clonotype appeared a few times. This chain connects TRBV2 to TRBJ2-1, with D perhaps matching TRBD1 or TRBD2 (5 bases each). CDR3 length equals 13 residues. Germline V gene data show CDR1 as SNHLY and CDR2 as FYNNEI. Trimming took 7 bases from V and 9 from J, leaving 16 bases between them. In DNA form, the CDR3 reads TGTGCCAGCAAGGAGGCCAGGGCAGCTGAGCAGTTCTTC. It yields the protein CASKEARAAEQFF.

In its sample, this clonotype was seen many times. This rearrangement joins TRBV7-2 to TRBJ1-4, with D unresolved. Trimming cost V 5 bases and J 5 bases, with 15 bases left between them. From germline, CDR1 is SGHTA and CDR2 FQGNSA. The CDR3 has 15 amino acids. CDR3 residues: CASSAQLGPNEKLFF. The CDR3 DNA reads TGTGCCAGCAGCGCCCAGCTGGGTCCGAATGAAAAACTGTTTTTT.

This chain joins TRBV3-1 and TRBJ1-5; no definite D call. This CDR3 comprises 15 residues. V lost 1 base, J lost 5 bases, and 12 bases lay in between. Looked up from germline, CDR1 is LGHDT and CDR2 is YNNKEL (reference sequence). The CDR3 loop is CASSQGPPGYQPQHF. In nucleotides, the CDR3 is TGTGCCAGCAGCCAAGGACCCCCGGGTTATCAGCCCCAGCATTTT.

In this sample, this clonotype turned up many times. V usage is TRBV7-2 and J usage is TRBJ2-3, with 8 bases matching TRBD2. Germline-derived CDR1 and CDR2 are SGHTA and FQGNSA. The CDR3 has 15 residues. V gave up 0 bases and J gave up 6 bases; unmatched junction bases: 5. The CDR3 sequence is CASSLAWSGSDTQYF. The CDR3, as DNA: TGTGCCAGCAGCTTAGCGTGGAGCGGGAGCGATACGCAGTATTTT. The variable domain in full, with the rest retrieved from reference TRBV7-2 and TRBJ2-3, is GAGVSQSPSNKVTEKGKDVELRCDPISGHTALYWYRQSLGQGLEFLIYFQGNSAPDKSGLPSDRFSAERTGGSVSTLTIQRTQQEDSAVYLCASSLAWSGSDTQYFGPGTRLTVL.

This clonotype has ten or more counts. J is TRBJ2-2 and V is TRBV7-6; TRBD1 matches at 10 bases. V lost 5 bases and J lost 5; bases outside the gene matches: 5. Germline CDR1 is SGHVS and CDR2 is FNYEAQ. The CDR3 has 15 amino acids. CDR3 sequence: CASSPRGQGTGELFF. CDR3 sequence (DNA): TGTGCCAGCAGCCCGAGGGGACAGGGGACCGGGGAGCTGTTTTTT.

This clonotype was counted at least ten times. The J gene is TRBJ2-7, the V gene TRBV7-8; the D gene is possibly TRBD2 (5 bases). Germline V gene data show CDR1 as SGHVS and CDR2 as FQNEAQ. Trimming removed 5 bases from V and 5 bases from J, with 16 bases in between. The length of the CDR3 is 14 residues. The CDR3 region is CASSPREGSHEQYF. CDR3 sequence (DNA): TGTGCCAGCAGCCCACGAGAGGGTTCCCACGAGCAGTACTTC.

This clonotype was observed many times. This chain connects TRBV7-2 to TRBJ1-6; TRBD1 matches 7 bases. Germline values: CDR1 SGHTA, CDR2 FQGNSA. Trimming at V came to 4 bases and at J to 7 bases, leaving 10 bases not matched to a gene. The CDR3 covers 16 residues. The CDR3 coding sequence is TGTGCCAGCAGCTCAGGGGGTGGGATTCGCAATTCACCCCTCCACTTT. Protein sequence: CASSSGGGIRNSPLHF.

The genes are TRBV19 and TRBJ2-1; 8 nucleotides match TRBD2. The V and J ends lost 4 bases and 7 bases, in that order; junction bases with no gene match: 15. Germline CDR1 and CDR2: LNHDA and SQIVND (reference sequence). The CDR3 sequence is 17 residues long. The CDR3 bases are TGTGCCAGTAGTAAGGGCCCCCGGCAGCGGGGGATGAATGAGCAGTTCTTC. Its translation: CASSKGPRQRGMNEQFF.

This clonotype was detected ten times or more. This rearrangement joins TRBV5-4 to TRBJ2-3, with 11 bases lining up with TRBD2. The V gene's germline CDR1 is SGHNT and CDR2 YYREEE (reference sequence). This CDR3 spans 16 amino acids. Trimming took 4 bases from V and 6 from J; bases not matched to a gene: 10. CDR3 sequence (DNA): TGTGCCAGCAGCCCGTCACTAGCGGGAGCAGGGGATACGCAGTATTTT. Its protein is CASSPSLAGAGDTQYF.

This clonotype was counted many times. This CDR3 reads CSARGRGTGAGANVLTF. CDR3 bases: TGCAGTGCTAGAGGTCGAGGGACAGGGGCTGGGGCCAACGTCCTGACTTTC. V and J are TRBV20-1 and TRBJ2-6; 10 bases map to TRBD1. The V segment lost 1 base and the J segment 2 bases; nucleotides outside the gene matches: 5. Germline CDR1 reads DFQATT; CDR2 reads SNEGSKA (reference sequence). The CDR3 runs 17 residues.

J is TRBJ1-1 and V is TRBV10-2; D not resolved. The CDR3 is 14 residues long. The V end lost 6 bases, the J end lost 0 bases, and 11 bases lay between the germline ends. Germline assignment: CDR1 WSHSY and CDR2 SAAADI. The CDR3 protein is CASRLNGMNTEAFF. CDR3 in DNA: TGCGCCAGCAGACTTAATGGTATGAACACTGAAGCTTTCTTT.

This clonotype was recorded a few times. The chain links TRBV18 to TRBJ2-7; 9 nucleotides match TRBD1. The ends lost 3 bases at V and 6 bases at J; junction bases unmatched: 6. Looked up from germline, CDR1 is KGHSH and CDR2 is LQKENI. This CDR3 contains 14 residues. CDR3 region: CASSPGQGRVEQYF. The CDR3 DNA reads TGTGCCAGCTCACCTGGACAGGGGAGAGTCGAGCAGTACTTC.

This chain links TRBV5-6 with TRBJ1-1; 7 bases align to TRBD1. The V gene's germline CDR1 is SGHDT and CDR2 YYEEEE. Germline trimming cut 2 bases from V and 8 bases from J; bases unmatched to any gene: 6. The CDR3 runs to 13 residues. The CDR3: CASSFTQGSEAFF. In DNA form, the CDR3 reads TGTGCCAGCAGCTTCACACAGGGGAGCGAAGCTTTCTTT.

Only a few counts were recorded for this clonotype. This sequence joins TRBV6-2 or TRBV6-3 and TRBJ2-1, with 9 bases aligning to TRBD2. Per the germline V gene, CDR1 is MNHEY and CDR2 is SVGEGT. J lost 1 base, V lost 8 bases, and 6 bases had no gene match. CDR3 size: 15 residues. The CDR3 reads CASLNSGGSYNEQFF. In DNA, the CDR3 is TGTGCCAGCCTCAATAGCGGGGGTTCCTACAATGAGCAGTTCTTC.

In this sample, this clonotype turned up many times. This sequence joins TRBV6-1 and TRBJ2-1, with 7 bases that match TRBD2. V shed 1 base and J 5 bases; nucleotides not matched to a gene: 5. The CDR3 has 15 amino acids. Germline loops: CDR1 MNHNS, CDR2 SASEGT. CDR3 bases: TGTGCCAGCAGTGAAGAGGGACTACCTAACAATGAGCAGTTCTTC. This codes for CASSEEGLPNNEQFF.

This clonotype was recorded at least ten times. The chain couples TRBV7-8 to TRBJ1-6; no clear D. Trimming stripped 3 bases from V and 13 bases from J, with 13 bases between. Germline lookup yields CDR1 SGHVS and CDR2 FQNEAQ. The CDR3 has 13 residues. The CDR3 DNA reads TGTGCCAGCAGCTTCCAGGAGTCTTTCCCCCTCCACTTT. Its protein product is CASSFQESFPLHF. Based on the CDR3 plus reference TRBV7-8 and TRBJ1-6, the full variable domain is GAGVSQSPRYKVAKRGQDVALRCDPISGHVSLFWYQQALGQGPEFLTYFQNEAQLDKSGLPSDRFFAERPEGSVSTLKIQRTQQEDSAVYLCASSFQESFPLHFGNGTRLTVT.

Many counts were recorded for this clonotype. The CDR3: CAISESTMVAAYQETQYF. The CDR3, as DNA: TGTGCCATCAGTGAGTCGACAATGGTAGCGGCGTACCAAGAGACCCAGTACTTC. The rearrangement links TRBV10-3 to TRBJ2-5, with D possibly matching TRBD2 (6 bases). V was trimmed by 0 bases and J by 0 bases, leaving 17 bases between them. Germline V gives CDR1 ENHRY, CDR2 SYGVKD. The CDR3 contains 18 residues.